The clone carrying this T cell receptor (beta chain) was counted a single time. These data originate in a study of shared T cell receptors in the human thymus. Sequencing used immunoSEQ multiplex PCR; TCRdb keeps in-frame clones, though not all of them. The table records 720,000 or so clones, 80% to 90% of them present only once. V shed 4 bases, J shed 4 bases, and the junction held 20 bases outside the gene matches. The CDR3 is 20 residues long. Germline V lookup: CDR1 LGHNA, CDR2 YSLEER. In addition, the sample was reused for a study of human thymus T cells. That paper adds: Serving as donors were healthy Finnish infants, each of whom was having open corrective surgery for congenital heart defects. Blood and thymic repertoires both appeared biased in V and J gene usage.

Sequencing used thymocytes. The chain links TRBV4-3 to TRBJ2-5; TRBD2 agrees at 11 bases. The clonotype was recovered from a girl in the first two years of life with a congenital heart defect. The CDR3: CASSRIDRASGGLKRETQYF. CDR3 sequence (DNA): TGCGCCAGCAGCCGAATAGATCGGGCTAGCGGGGGGCTGAAGCGAGAGACCCAGTACTTC.